The clone carrying this TCR beta chain is a singleton in its sample. This specimen comes from a study of blood T cell repertoires in COVID-19. Study as a whole: T cells, B-cell-depleted T cells, or PBMCs supplied cDNA or gDNA.

Assay: immunoSEQ multiplex PCR; the TCRdb copy retains only in-frame clones and omits some. Among approximately 150,000 clones listed, about three quarters were seen once. This receptor was taken from a man in his forties or fifties with acute or convalescent COVID-19. The sample comprised peripheral blood.

DNA for the CDR3: TGTGCCAGCAGCCAACTAGTTCCCGGGGCCAACGTCCTGACTTTC. It translates to CASSQLVPGANVLTF. The rearrangement uses TRBV9 and TRBJ2-6, with a possible D match to TRBD2 (5 bases). This CDR3 comprises 15 residues. Trimming took 4 bases from V and 4 from J, leaving 12 bases between them. The germline V gene encodes CDR1 SGDLS and CDR2 YYNGEE.